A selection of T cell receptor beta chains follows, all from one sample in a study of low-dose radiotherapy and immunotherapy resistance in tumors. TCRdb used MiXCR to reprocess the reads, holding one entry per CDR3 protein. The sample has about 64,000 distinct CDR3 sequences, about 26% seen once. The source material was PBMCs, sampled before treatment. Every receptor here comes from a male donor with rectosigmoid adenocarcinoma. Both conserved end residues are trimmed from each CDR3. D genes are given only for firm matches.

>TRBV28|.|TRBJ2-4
ASSTPPGLQY
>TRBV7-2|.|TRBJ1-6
ASSWSGSSYNSPLH
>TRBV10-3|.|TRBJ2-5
AISADRETQY
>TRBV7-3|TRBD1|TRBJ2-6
ASSSTGEAGANVLT
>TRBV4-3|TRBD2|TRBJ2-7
ASSQPRGEENYEQY
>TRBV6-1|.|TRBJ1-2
ASSEGMGYGYT
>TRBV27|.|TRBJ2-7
ASSPRGYNEQY
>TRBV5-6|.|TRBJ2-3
ASSLPSKRPDTQY
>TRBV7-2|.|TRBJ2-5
ASSLARSGWETQY
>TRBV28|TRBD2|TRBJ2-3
ATERGAGDTQY
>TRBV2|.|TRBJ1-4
ASTGALLEKLF
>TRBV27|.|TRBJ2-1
ASSSDWGEYNEQF
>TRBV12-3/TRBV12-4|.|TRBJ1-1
ASSYRLNTEAF
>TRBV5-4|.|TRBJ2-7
ASSLDGSYEQY
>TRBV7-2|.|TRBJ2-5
ASRRGTGAEQETQY
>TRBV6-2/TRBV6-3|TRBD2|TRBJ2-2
ASSYSWLAGEHGELF
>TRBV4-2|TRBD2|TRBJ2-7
ASSQRLAGFSSYEQY
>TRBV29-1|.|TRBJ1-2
SVAERGYT
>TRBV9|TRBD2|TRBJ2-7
ASSVGLAGGYEQY
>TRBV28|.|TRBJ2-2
ASLKGSTGELF
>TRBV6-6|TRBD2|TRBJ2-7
ASRGGGGYEQY
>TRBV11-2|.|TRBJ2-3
ASSMGGLSNTDTQY
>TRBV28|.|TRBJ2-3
ASSLSLQQDTQY
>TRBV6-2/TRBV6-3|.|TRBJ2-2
ASSYSDSAGPGELFF
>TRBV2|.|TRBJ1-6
ASSERQLFSYNSPLH
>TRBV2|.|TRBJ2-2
ASSQTGQQNTGELF
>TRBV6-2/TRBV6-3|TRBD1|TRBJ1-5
ASREGQGKNQPQH
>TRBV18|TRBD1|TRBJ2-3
ASSPQRPGGGLDTQY
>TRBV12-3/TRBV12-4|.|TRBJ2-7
ASSLVAGLEQY
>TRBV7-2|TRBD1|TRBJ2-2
ASSSRQGKTGELF
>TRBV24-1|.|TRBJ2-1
ATSDSAERGSYNEQF
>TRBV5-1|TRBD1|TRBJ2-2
ASSFSTGANTGELF
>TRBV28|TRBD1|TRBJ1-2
ASSPGQRRDGYT
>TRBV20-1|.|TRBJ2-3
SAHAGTTDTQY
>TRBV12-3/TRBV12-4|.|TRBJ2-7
ASSWGVSYEQY
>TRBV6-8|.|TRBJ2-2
ASSYAPGTRELF
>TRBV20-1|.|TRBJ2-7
SANPTLGRTYEQY
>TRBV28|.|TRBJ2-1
ASSLTLVNEQF
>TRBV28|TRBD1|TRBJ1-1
ASSLAGTGADTEAF